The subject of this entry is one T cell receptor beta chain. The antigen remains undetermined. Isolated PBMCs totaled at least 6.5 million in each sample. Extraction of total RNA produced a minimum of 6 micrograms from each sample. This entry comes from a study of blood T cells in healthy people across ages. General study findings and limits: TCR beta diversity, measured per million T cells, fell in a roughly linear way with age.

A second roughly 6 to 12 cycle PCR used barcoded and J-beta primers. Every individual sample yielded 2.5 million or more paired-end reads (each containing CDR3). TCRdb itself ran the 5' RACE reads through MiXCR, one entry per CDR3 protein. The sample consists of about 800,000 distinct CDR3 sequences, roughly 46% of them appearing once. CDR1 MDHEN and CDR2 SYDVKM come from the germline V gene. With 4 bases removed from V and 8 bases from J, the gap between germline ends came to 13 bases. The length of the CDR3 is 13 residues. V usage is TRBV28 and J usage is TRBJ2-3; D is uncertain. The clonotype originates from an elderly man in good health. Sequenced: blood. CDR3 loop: CASSSATLGTQYF. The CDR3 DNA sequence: TGTGCCAGCAGTTCCGCCACACTGGGTACGCAGTATTTT.